What follows is one T cell receptor (beta chain) and its context. This record belongs to a study of shared T cell receptors in the human thymus. From germline, CDR1 is MGHRA and CDR2 YSYEKL. The CDR3 covers 18 residues. V was pared by 1 base and J by 1 base, with 11 bases of the junction left unmatched. The protocol was immunoSEQ multiplex PCR, while the TCRdb copy is restricted to in-frame clones and leaves out a portion. The sample consists of some 660,000 clones, roughly 86% of them appearing once. The sample was also reused in another study, on human thymus T cells. That paper states: Among the donors, all were healthy Finnish infants having corrective surgery for congenital heart defects. Corrective heart surgery yielded resections, and these provided the thymus tissue. Among thymic and blood repertoires, usage of V and J genes appeared biased.

Material: thymocytes. This TCR was recovered from a boy in the first two years of life with a congenital heart defect. The chain recombines TRBV4-1 with TRBJ1-1; 8 nucleotides match TRBD1. The CDR3 bases are TGCGCCAGCAGCCAAGCGATACAGGACAGGGATAGGAACACTGAAGCTTTCTTT. Protein sequence: CASSQAIQDRDRNTEAFF.